The rows below give T cell receptor beta chains drawn from one sample of a study of T cell responses to AZD1222 COVID-19 vaccine. Clones were read by immunoSEQ multiplex PCR, and TCRdb kept only the in-frame ones, dropping some. The sample yields around 89,000 clones, around 91% seen once. Source: peripheral blood, taken 28 days after the second AZD1222 dose. All receptors derive from an adult who received the AZD1222 COVID-19 vaccine. Each CDR3 is given with its conserved first and last residue. Fields, in order: clone size, V gene, D gene, J gene, CDR3 protein, CDR3 DNA. A D gene is named only where the DNA matches it firmly. Clone size appears in some rows only: once, few, many, or a class for an expanded clone.

clone size: NA; V gene: TRBV27; D gene: NA; J gene: TRBJ1-5; CDR3 protein: CASRLKRQAPKPNQPQHF; CDR3 DNA: TGTGCCAGCCGACTTAAACGACAGGCCCCGAAGCCCAATCAGCCCCAGCATTTT
clone size: NA; V gene: TRBV5-1; D gene: TRBD1; J gene: TRBJ2-7; CDR3 protein: CASTTILGTGVLGEQYF; CDR3 DNA: TGCGCCAGCACCACCATTTTAGGGACAGGGGTCTTAGGGGAGCAGTACTTC
clone size: NA; V gene: TRBV5-6; D gene: NA; J gene: TRBJ1-1; CDR3 protein: CASSPLAARGVTEAFF; CDR3 DNA: TGTGCCAGCAGCCCTCTGGCCGCCAGGGGAGTCACTGAAGCTTTCTTT
clone size: NA; V gene: TRBV19; D gene: NA; J gene: TRBJ1-6; CDR3 protein: CASSPGPPRSSYNSPLHF; CDR3 DNA: TGTGCCAGTAGTCCGGGACCCCCCAGGAGCTCCTATAATTCACCCCTCCACTTT
clone size: NA; V gene: TRBV6-2/TRBV6-3; D gene: NA; J gene: TRBJ1-5; CDR3 protein: CASSYVGLAIQPQHF; CDR3 DNA: TGTGCCAGCAGTTATGTCGGACTGGCTATCCAGCCCCAGCATTTT
clone size: NA; V gene: TRBV19; D gene: NA; J gene: TRBJ2-7; CDR3 protein: CASSVSDSSYEQYF; CDR3 DNA: TGTGCCAGTAGTGTTAGCGATAGCTCCTACGAGCAGTACTTC
clone size: NA; V gene: TRBV7-2; D gene: TRBD1; J gene: TRBJ1-4; CDR3 protein: CASSRTGGRPNEKLFF; CDR3 DNA: TGTGCCAGCAGCCGGACAGGGGGCCGGCCTAATGAAAAACTGTTTTTT
clone size: NA; V gene: TRBV6-2/TRBV6-3; D gene: TRBD1; J gene: TRBJ2-7; CDR3 protein: CASSYEGASIYEQYF; CDR3 DNA: TGTGCCAGCAGTTACGAGGGGGCATCGATCTACGAGCAGTACTTC
clone size: NA; V gene: TRBV18; D gene: TRBD2; J gene: TRBJ2-7; CDR3 protein: CASSLLGLAGSAQYEQYF; CDR3 DNA: TGTGCCAGCTCACTGCTTGGACTAGCGGGGTCAGCCCAGTACGAGCAGTACTTC
clone size: NA; V gene: TRBV7-3; D gene: NA; J gene: TRBJ2-5; CDR3 protein: CASSLTGLETQYF; CDR3 DNA: TGTGCCAGCAGCTTAACAGGGCTTGAGACCCAGTACTTC
clone size: NA; V gene: TRBV5-1; D gene: NA; J gene: TRBJ1-1; CDR3 protein: CASSLEPGLNTEAFF; CDR3 DNA: TGCGCCAGCAGCTTGGAACCGGGCTTGAACACTGAAGCTTTCTTT
clone size: NA; V gene: TRBV4-1; D gene: NA; J gene: TRBJ2-1; CDR3 protein: CASSQDSAWDEQFF; CDR3 DNA: TGCGCCAGCAGCCAAGATTCGGCCTGGGATGAGCAGTTCTTC
clone size: NA; V gene: TRBV5-4; D gene: NA; J gene: TRBJ1-1; CDR3 protein: CASSPPKGLNTEAFF; CDR3 DNA: TGTGCCAGCAGCCCACCGAAGGGGTTGAACACTGAAGCTTTCTTT
clone size: NA; V gene: TRBV25-1; D gene: NA; J gene: TRBJ2-7; CDR3 protein: CASSPPDSYEQYF; CDR3 DNA: TGTGCCAGCAGTCCACCGGACAGCTACGAGCAGTACTTC
clone size: NA; V gene: TRBV3-1/TRBV3-2; D gene: NA; J gene: TRBJ1-2; CDR3 protein: CASSQETAFFTPTNYGYTF; CDR3 DNA: TGTGCCAGCAGCCAAGAAACCGCATTCTTCACGCCCACTAACTATGGCTACACCTTC
clone size: NA; V gene: TRBV6-6; D gene: NA; J gene: TRBJ2-2; CDR3 protein: CASRDGEYTGELFF; CDR3 DNA: TGTGCCAGCAGGGACGGGGAGTACACCGGGGAGCTGTTTTTT
clone size: NA; V gene: TRBV6-5; D gene: NA; J gene: TRBJ1-2; CDR3 protein: CASSLSTGGSYGYTF; CDR3 DNA: TGTGCCAGCAGTCTATCGACGGGGGGAAGCTATGGCTACACCTTC
clone size: once; V gene: TRBV18; D gene: NA; J gene: TRBJ2-2; CDR3 protein: CASSEGRTGELFF; CDR3 DNA: TGTGCCAGCTCTGAAGGCCGCACCGGGGAGCTGTTTTTT
clone size: NA; V gene: TRBV29-1; D gene: NA; J gene: TRBJ2-1; CDR3 protein: CSLRDTYNEQFF; CDR3 DNA: TGCAGCCTCAGGGACACTTACAATGAGCAGTTCTTC
clone size: NA; V gene: TRBV5-1; D gene: NA; J gene: TRBJ2-2; CDR3 protein: CASSLEGLGTGELFF; CDR3 DNA: TGCGCCAGCAGCTTGGAAGGGTTAGGCACCGGGGAGCTGTTTTTT
clone size: NA; V gene: TRBV4-1; D gene: NA; J gene: TRBJ1-1; CDR3 protein: CASSQSEGNTEAFF; CDR3 DNA: TGCGCCAGCAGCCAGTCTGAGGGGAACACTGAAGCTTTCTTT
clone size: NA; V gene: TRBV21-1; D gene: NA; J gene: TRBJ2-7; CDR3 protein: CASSKPPRGASYEQYF; CDR3 DNA: TGTGCCAGCAGCAAACCTCCCCGCGGGGCAAGCTACGAGCAGTACTTC
clone size: NA; V gene: TRBV6-5; D gene: NA; J gene: TRBJ1-4; CDR3 protein: CASSPRRGEKLFF; CDR3 DNA: TGTGCCAGCAGCCCCAGGAGGGGTGAAAAACTGTTTTTT
clone size: once; V gene: TRBV5-1; D gene: TRBD2; J gene: TRBJ2-3; CDR3 protein: CASSPLAGSAGQTQYF; CDR3 DNA: TGCGCCAGCAGCCCACTAGCGGGGTCCGCCGGGCAAACGCAGTATTTT
clone size: NA; V gene: TRBV9; D gene: TRBD2; J gene: TRBJ2-7; CDR3 protein: CASSPGTSGEQYF; CDR3 DNA: TGTGCCAGCAGCCCTGGGACTAGCGGAGAGCAGTACTTC